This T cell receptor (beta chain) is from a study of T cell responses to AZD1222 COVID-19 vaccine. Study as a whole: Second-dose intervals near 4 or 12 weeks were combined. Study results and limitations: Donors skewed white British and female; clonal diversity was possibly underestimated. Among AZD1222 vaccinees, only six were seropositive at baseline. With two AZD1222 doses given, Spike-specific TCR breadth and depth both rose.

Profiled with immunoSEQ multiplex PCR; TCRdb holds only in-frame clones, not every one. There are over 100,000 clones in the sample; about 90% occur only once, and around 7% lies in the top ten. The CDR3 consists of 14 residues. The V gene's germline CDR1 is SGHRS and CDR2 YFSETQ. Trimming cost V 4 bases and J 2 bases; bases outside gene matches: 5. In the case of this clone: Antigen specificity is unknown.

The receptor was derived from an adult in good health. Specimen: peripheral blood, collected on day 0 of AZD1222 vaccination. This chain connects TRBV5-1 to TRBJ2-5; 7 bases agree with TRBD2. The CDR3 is CASSTGLGQETQYF. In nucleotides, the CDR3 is TGCGCCAGCAGCACCGGACTAGGACAAGAGACCCAGTACTTC.